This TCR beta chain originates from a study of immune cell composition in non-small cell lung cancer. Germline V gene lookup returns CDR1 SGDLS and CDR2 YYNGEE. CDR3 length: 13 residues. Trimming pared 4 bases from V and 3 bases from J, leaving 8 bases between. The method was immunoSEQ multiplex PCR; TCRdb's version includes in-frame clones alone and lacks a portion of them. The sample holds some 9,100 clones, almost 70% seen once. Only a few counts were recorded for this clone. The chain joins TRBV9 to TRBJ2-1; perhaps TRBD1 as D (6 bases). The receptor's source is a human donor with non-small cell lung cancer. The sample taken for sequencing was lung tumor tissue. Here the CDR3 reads CASSTGHYNEQFF. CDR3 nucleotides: TGTGCCAGCAGCACGGGACACTACAATGAGCAGTTCTTC.